This TCR beta chain was recovered during a study of blood T cell repertoires in COVID-19 (dated by TCRdb to 2020 to 2021). At the level of the whole study: Samples covering the acute and convalescent phases of COVID-19 were provided by collaborators in the United States, Italy and Spain. The samples were drawn from the first 160 participants of the ongoing ImmuneRACE study and from 950 to 1,500 subjects provided by 6 global collaborators. Where available, HLA class I and class II types were taken from metadata supplied by the sample provider and were not determined by assay-based typing. The material from the prospective study consisted of cDNA or gDNA derived from T cells, B-cell-depleted T cells, or PBMCs. Subjects who had been exposed to COVID-19, were actively infected with it, or had recovered from it provided the deeply sampled blood TCRbeta repertoires that made up the dataset. The repertoires were released in a freely available public database intended as a resource for research on the immune response to SARS-CoV-2. Sample metadata almost always included a de-identified subject ID, COVID-19 status, age in years and sex.

Results the study describes overall, beyond this receptor: Clinical and demographic metadata were provided uncurated, with the amount varying by source and participant.

This clone was seen only once. Its cognate antigen has yet to be identified. The record has no base qualities; no much larger clone is one base away. CDR1 SGHTA and CDR2 FQGNSA were looked up in the germline V gene. Unmatched junction bases come to 3, with V trimmed by 0 bases and J by 3 bases. From the cysteine up to the phenylalanine, the CDR3 has a length of 16 residues. The kept DNA is CDR3 alone, 48 bases in frame from the first base. TCRbeta CDR3 regions were amplified from genomic DNA by means of the immunoSEQ Assay, a bias-controlled multiplex PCR. The source study handled its data this way. The number of nucleated cells in each sample was estimated from the amplification of reference gene primers within the assay. To quantify the absolute abundance of each unique TCRbeta CDR3 rearrangement, sequence reads were collapsed and filtered. For each sample, productive Simpson clonality was calculated as the square root of Simpson's diversity index across productive rearrangements. TCRdb retrieved this table from immuneACCESS and kept in-frame rearrangements only. Not all clones are present; in checked studies, unresolved V genes account for under half, and no reason is known for the remainder. That table gives V, J and clone size, and the DNA gave D and trimming. For this sample there are around 400,000 clones; around 87% appear just once. Together, the top ten hold about 2.1% of the sample.

At one collaborating source in Seattle, patients were enrolled during active infection and were followed longitudinally through the course of disease. Each collaborating institution followed its own protocols to collect whole blood in K2EDTA tubes. Collaborator samples were shipped for TCRbeta analysis as frozen whole blood, isolated PBMCs, or DNA extracted from either sample type. The clonotype originates from a woman in her sixties or seventies with COVID-19, enrolled during active disease. Sequencing was carried out using peripheral blood. Rearrangement joined TRBV7-2 to TRBJ2-3, and TRBD1 matches 10 of the central bases. The DNA reads as follows: TGTGCCAGCAGCTTAGCTCGACAGGGGGCGACAGATACGCAGTATTTT. Its translation reads: CASSLARQGATDTQYF.